This is a list of T cell receptor beta chains from one sample in a study of the immune and genomic landscape of osteosarcoma. Sequenced by immunoSEQ multiplex PCR; TCRdb stores in-frame clones only, minus some. This table holds approximately 5,500 clones, about three quarters found once. What was sequenced was osteosarcoma tumor tissue from the lung. These receptors were taken from a human donor with osteosarcoma. Both conserved end residues are part of each CDR3. The order of the fields is V gene, J gene, CDR3 protein.

TRBV6-5	TRBJ2-2	CASSYLGWATGELFF
TRBV7-2	TRBJ2-3	CASSLGTPRTDTQYF
TRBV14	TRBJ2-1	CASSPGLPKQFF
TRBV4-3	TRBJ1-2	CASSQGGSRLNGYTF
TRBV7-2	TRBJ2-7	CASSPDRGPSYEQYF
TRBV9	TRBJ2-2	CASSVAGGLAPGELFF
TRBV5-4	TRBJ2-3	CASSLDLAGDTQYF
TRBV6-5	TRBJ2-7	CASSLLQGREQYF
TRBV18	TRBJ1-1	CASSPQEGAATEAFF
TRBV4-3	TRBJ2-6	CASSQDRLRGSGANVLTF
TRBV7-9	TRBJ2-3	CASSSRGQGLTDTQYF
TRBV5-1	TRBJ2-1	CASSVRDDNEQFF
TRBV19	TRBJ2-1	CASSTQPDSYNEQFF
TRBV6-1	TRBJ1-2	CASSPGGVSGYTF
TRBV9	TRBJ2-2	CASRIRAGAGELFF
TRBV15	TRBJ2-3	CATSRSMGAGGQRSQYF
TRBV7-8	.	CASSLAQGPSYEQYF
TRBV11-2	TRBJ2-1	CASSPGTSGRAPNEQFF
TRBV10-2	TRBJ2-3	CASSEPIWGQETQYF
TRBV18	TRBJ2-7	CASSAGTSGRSEQYF
TRBV4-3	TRBJ1-3	CASSQEGGQGPPRSTIYF
TRBV29-1	TRBJ1-4	CSVERGRDSKLFF
TRBV7-2	TRBJ1-5	CASSFGTGRWAQHF
TRBV7-3	TRBJ2-4	CASSLTGLAGGENIQYF
TRBV10-3	TRBJ1-3	CASSYGADSSGNTIYF
TRBV7-6	TRBJ2-2	CASSLLNGELFF
TRBV28	TRBJ2-6	CAIWTVLLANVLTF
TRBV6-5	TRBJ1-2	CASSYDRQYGYTF
TRBV9	TRBJ2-2	CASSPGLALAGELFF
TRBV7-8	TRBJ2-2	CASSLGCLRNTGELFF
TRBV18	TRBJ1-5	CASSQGAQGNQPQHF
TRBV19	TRBJ2-6	CASSQWGITGANVLTF
TRBV7-9	TRBJ2-7	CASSLFTGVSYEQYF
TRBV29-1	TRBJ2-6	CSVRQGAGANVLTF
TRBV11-2	TRBJ1-1	CASSKGQGIAEAFF
TRBV4-1	TRBJ1-5	CASSLSGTGTGGPAGNQPQHF
TRBV5-4	TRBJ1-1	CASSRTANTEAFF
TRBV6-5	TRBJ1-2	CASSYYGTGIGVGYTF
TRBV5-5	TRBJ1-4	CASSLFPQNNEKLFF
TRBV10-3	TRBJ2-1	CATKIDRGGLEQFF
TRBV30	TRBJ2-1	CARSIYGGTPGEQFF